Given below is one T cell receptor beta chain in context. Its antigen is undetermined. The sample belongs to a study of siplizumab effects on memory and regulatory T cells. Study findings and constraints: Researchers could not give a naive or memory phenotype to roughly 75-95% of proliferating CD4+ or CD8+ clones. Proliferating siplizumab-culture Treg suppressive function went unconfirmed. The study found that mappable alloreactive CD4+ clones averaged about 70% Treg-derived with siplizumab and approximately 27% in controls.

Assays captured approximately 10^5 TCR templates per sample. TCRdb's copy holds only in-frame clones and misses some; the assay was immunoSEQ multiplex PCR. The sample lists about 110,000 clones; approximately 90% were seen once. From germline, CDR1 is MNHEY and CDR2 SVGAGI. V shed 9 bases and J shed 2 bases, with 19 bases lying between them. The CDR3 is 15 amino acids. The genes are TRBV6-5 and TRBJ1-2; D possibly corresponds to TRBD1 (5 bases). Sequences were obtained from Tregs sorted from blood. The TCR originated in a human donor in good health. The CDR3 DNA reads as TGTGCCAGTTGTAACTCCTGGGGGGGGAACTATGGCTACACCTTC. This translates into CASCNSWGGNYGYTF.